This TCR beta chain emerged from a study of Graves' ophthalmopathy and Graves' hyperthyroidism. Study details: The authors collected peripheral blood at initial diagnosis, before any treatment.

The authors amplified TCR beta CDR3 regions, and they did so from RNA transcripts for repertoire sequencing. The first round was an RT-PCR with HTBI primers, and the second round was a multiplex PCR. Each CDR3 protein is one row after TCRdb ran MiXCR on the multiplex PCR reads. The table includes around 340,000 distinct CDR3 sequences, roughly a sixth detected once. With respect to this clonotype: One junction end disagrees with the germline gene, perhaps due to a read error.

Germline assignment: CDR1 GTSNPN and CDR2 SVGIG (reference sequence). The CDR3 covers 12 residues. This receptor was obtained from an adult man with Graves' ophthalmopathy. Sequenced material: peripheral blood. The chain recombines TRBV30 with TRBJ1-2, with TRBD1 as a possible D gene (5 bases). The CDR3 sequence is CARRGINYGYIF. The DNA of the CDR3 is TGTGCCCGACGGGGGATCAACTATGGCTACATCTTC.